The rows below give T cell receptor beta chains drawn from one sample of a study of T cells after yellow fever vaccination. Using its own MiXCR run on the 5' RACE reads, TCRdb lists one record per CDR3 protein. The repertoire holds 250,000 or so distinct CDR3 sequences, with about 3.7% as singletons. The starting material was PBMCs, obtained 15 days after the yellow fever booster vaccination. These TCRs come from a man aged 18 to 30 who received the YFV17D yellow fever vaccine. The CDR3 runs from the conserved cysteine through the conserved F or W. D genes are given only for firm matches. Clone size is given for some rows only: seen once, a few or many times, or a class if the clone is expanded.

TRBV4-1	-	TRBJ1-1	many	CASSPVGVNTEAFF	TGCGCCAGCAGTCCAGTAGGGGTCAACACTGAAGCTTTCTTT
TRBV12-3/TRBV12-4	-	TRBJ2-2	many	CASAEGDTGELFF	TGTGCCAGCGCCGAAGGCGACACCGGGGAGCTGTTTTTT
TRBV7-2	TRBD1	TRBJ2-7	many	CASSPDRSSYEQYF	TGTGCCAGCAGCCCGGACAGGAGCTCCTACGAGCAGTACTTC
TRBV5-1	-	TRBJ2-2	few	CASSGSPPNTGELFF	TGCGCCAGCAGTGGCAGTCCTCCCAACACCGGGGAGCTGTTTTTT
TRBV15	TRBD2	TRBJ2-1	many	CATGGGLNNEQFF	TGTGCCACCGGCGGGGGGCTCAACAATGAGCAGTTCTTC
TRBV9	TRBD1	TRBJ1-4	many	CASGRTGGHEKLFF	TGTGCCAGCGGCCGGACAGGAGGCCATGAAAAACTGTTTTTT
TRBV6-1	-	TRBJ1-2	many	CASSTTGRSNYGYTF	TGTGCCAGCAGTACTACAGGGAGGAGTAACTATGGCTACACCTTC
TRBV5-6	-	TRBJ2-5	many	CASSRARGETQYF	TGTGCCAGCAGCCGAGCTCGTGGGGAGACCCAGTACTTC
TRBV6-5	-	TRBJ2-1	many	CASYTLENRDEQFF	TGTGCCAGCTACACGCTAGAAAATAGGGATGAGCAGTTCTTC
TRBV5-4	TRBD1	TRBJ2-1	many	CASSLVDRGGDEQFF	TGTGCCAGCAGCTTGGTGGACAGGGGGGGAGATGAGCAGTTCTTC
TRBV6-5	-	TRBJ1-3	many	CASRGVEVAGNTIYF	TGTGCCAGTCGGGGGGTCGAGGTCGCTGGAAACACCATATATTTT
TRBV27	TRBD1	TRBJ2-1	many	CASSLRGGNYNEQFF	TGTGCCAGCAGTTTGCGAGGGGGCAACTACAATGAGCAGTTCTTC
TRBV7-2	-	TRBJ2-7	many	CASSLAFRGGEQYF	TGTGCCAGCAGCTTAGCGTTCAGGGGGGGCGAGCAGTACTTC
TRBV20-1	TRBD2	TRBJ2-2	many	CSGGGTTGELFF	TGCAGTGGCGGGGGTACCACCGGGGAGCTGTTTTTT
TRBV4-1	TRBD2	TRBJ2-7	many	CASSPYPGTSGFAYEQYF	TGCGCCAGCAGCCCTTACCCGGGGACTAGCGGGTTTGCCTACGAGCAGTACTTC
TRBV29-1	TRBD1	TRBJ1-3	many	CSVVDWDRLTLGNTIYF	TGCAGCGTTGTAGATTGGGACAGACTGACTCTCGGGAACACCATATATTTT
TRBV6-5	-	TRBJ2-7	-	CASSYSGTLSSYEQYF	TGTGCCAGCAGTTACTCAGGCACCTTAAGCTCCTACGAGCAGTACTTC
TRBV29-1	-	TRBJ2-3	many	CSVGPSGTLTDTQYF	TGCAGCGTTGGCCCATCCGGGACCCTCACAGATACGCAGTATTTT
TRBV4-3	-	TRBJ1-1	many	CASSQGPSVGLQTLNTEAFF	TGCGCCAGCAGCCAAGGCCCTTCGGTGGGGTTGCAGACTCTGAACACTGAAGCTTTCTTT
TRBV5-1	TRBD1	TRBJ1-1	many	CASSPGQGIGEAFF	TGCGCCAGCAGCCCGGGACAGGGAATCGGTGAAGCTTTCTTT
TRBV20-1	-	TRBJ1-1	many	CSARPGEYTEAFF	TGCAGTGCTCGTCCCGGGGAGTACACTGAAGCTTTCTTT
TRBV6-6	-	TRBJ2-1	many	CASSPLGNEQFF	TGTGCCAGCAGTCCACTCGGCAATGAGCAGTTCTTC
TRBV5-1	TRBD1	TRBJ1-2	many	CASSLGQGVSYGYTF	TGCGCCAGCAGCTTGGGACAGGGAGTAAGCTATGGCTACACCTTC
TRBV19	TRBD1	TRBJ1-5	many	CASASGGAGTQPQHF	TGTGCCAGTGCCTCAGGGGGCGCAGGGACCCAGCCCCAGCATTTT
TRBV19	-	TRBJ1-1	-	CASSASGYTEAFF	TGTGCCAGTAGTGCGTCAGGGTATACTGAAGCTTTCTTT
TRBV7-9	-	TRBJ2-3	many	CASSLKGSISTDTQYF	TGTGCCAGCAGCTTAAAGGGATCCATAAGCACAGATACGCAGTATTTT
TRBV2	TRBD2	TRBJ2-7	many	CASSENIAGGAHEQYF	TGTGCCAGCAGTGAGAATATAGCGGGGGGCGCCCACGAGCAGTACTTC
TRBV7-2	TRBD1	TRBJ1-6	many	CASSLDRGVSPLHF	TGTGCCAGCAGCTTGGACAGGGGGGTTTCACCCCTCCACTTT
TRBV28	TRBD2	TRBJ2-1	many	CASTSGGGYNEQFF	TGTGCCAGCACCTCCGGGGGGGGGTACAATGAGCAGTTCTTC
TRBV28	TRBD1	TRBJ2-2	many	CASSFGTGDTGELFF	TGTGCCAGCAGTTTTGGGACAGGTGACACCGGGGAGCTGTTTTTT
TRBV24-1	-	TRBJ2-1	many	CATSDQKNEQFF	TGTGCCACCAGTGATCAAAAGAATGAGCAGTTCTTC
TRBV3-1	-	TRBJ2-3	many	CASSPSYSTDTQYF	TGTGCCAGCAGCCCTAGCTACAGCACAGATACGCAGTATTTT
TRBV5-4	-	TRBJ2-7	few	CASSFHDYEQYF	TGTGCCAGCAGCTTTCACGACTACGAGCAGTACTTC
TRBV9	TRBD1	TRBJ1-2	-	CASSGSDRGRYYGYTF	TGTGCCAGCAGCGGCTCAGACAGGGGGCGTTACTATGGCTACACCTTC
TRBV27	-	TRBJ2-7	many	CASSYRASSSYEQYF	TGTGCCAGCAGTTACAGGGCCTCGAGCTCCTACGAGCAGTACTTC
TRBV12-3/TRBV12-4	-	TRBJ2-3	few	CASMVNPGTKSDTQYF	TGTGCCAGCATGGTCAACCCCGGAACCAAATCAGATACGCAGTATTTT
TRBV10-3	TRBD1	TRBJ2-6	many	CAISLQGAGFGANVLTF	TGTGCCATCAGCCTACAGGGGGCCGGTTTTGGGGCCAACGTCCTGACTTTC
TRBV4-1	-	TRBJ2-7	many	CASSQEGRQSYEQYF	TGCGCCAGCAGCCAAGAAGGGAGACAATCCTACGAGCAGTACTTC
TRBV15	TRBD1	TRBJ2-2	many	CATSRVVTGGTGELFF	TGTGCCACCAGCAGGGTGGTGACAGGGGGCACCGGGGAGCTGTTTTTT
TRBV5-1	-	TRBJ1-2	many	CASSLDQGAGGYTF	TGCGCCAGCAGCTTGGACCAGGGAGCGGGTGGCTACACCTTC
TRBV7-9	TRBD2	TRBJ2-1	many	CASSRTSGGYNEQFF	TGTGCCAGCAGCCGGACTAGCGGGGGGTACAATGAGCAGTTCTTC
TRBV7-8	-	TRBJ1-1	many	CASGLGRSTEAFF	TGTGCCAGCGGTTTGGGGCGGAGCACTGAAGCTTTCTTT
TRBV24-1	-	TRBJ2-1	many	CATSDLGGQSSYNEQFF	TGTGCCACCAGTGACTTGGGCGGTCAGAGCTCCTACAATGAGCAGTTCTTC
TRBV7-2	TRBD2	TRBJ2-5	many	CASSLRKGTSGDQETQYF	TGTGCCAGCAGCTTACGAAAAGGGACTAGCGGGGACCAAGAGACCCAGTACTTC
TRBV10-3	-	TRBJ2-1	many	CAISGEKGPLSYNEQFF	TGTGCCATCAGTGGGGAAAAAGGACCACTCTCCTACAATGAGCAGTTCTTC
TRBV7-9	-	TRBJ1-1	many	CASSSSQVEAFF	TGTGCCAGCAGCTCCTCACAGGTTGAAGCTTTCTTT
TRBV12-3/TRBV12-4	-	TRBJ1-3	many	CASSPRRGAPGNTIYF	TGTGCCAGCAGCCCCCGGCGGGGGGCTCCAGGAAACACCATATATTTT
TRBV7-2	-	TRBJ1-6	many	CASTSRGMVSPLHF	TGTGCCAGCACATCGCGGGGGATGGTTTCACCCCTCCACTTT
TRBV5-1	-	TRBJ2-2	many	CASSLAPPGTGELFF	TGCGCCAGCAGCTTGGCCCCGCCAGGGACCGGGGAGCTGTTTTTT
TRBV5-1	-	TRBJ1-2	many	CASSFDLSGLYGYTF	TGCGCCAGCAGTTTCGACCTCTCCGGGCTATATGGCTACACCTTC
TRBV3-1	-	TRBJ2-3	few	CASSPVGSDTQYF	TGTGCCAGCAGCCCCGTCGGGTCTGATACGCAGTATTTT
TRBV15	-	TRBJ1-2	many	CATSRSDSEGSYTF	TGTGCCACCAGCAGGTCAGATAGCGAGGGGAGCTACACCTTC
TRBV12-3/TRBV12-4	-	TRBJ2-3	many	CASSSRGEDTQYF	TGTGCCAGCAGTTCGCGGGGTGAAGATACGCAGTATTTT
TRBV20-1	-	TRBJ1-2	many	CSARVDGYGYTF	TGCAGTGCTAGAGTGGATGGCTATGGCTACACCTTC